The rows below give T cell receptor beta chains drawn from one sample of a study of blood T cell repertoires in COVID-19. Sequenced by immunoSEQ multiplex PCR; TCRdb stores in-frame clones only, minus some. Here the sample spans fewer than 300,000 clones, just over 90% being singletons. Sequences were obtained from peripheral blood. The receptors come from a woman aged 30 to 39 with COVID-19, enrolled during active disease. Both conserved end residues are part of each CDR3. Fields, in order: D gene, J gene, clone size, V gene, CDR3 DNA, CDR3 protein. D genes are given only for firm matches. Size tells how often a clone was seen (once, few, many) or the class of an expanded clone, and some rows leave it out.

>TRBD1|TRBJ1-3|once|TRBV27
TGTGCCAGCAGTTTGGGACAGGGGGCGTTCGGTGGAAACACCATATATTTT
CASSLGQGAFGGNTIYF
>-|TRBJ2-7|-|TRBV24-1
TGTGCCACCAGTGATTCCCGTAACTCCTACGAGCAGTACTTC
CATSDSRNSYEQYF
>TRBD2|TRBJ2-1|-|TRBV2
TGTGCCAGCAGGTCTCAACCAGCGGGAGGGCCTTTCAATGAGCAGTTCTTC
CASRSQPAGGPFNEQFF
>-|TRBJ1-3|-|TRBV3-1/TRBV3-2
TGTGCCAGCAGCCAAGATCACTTAGTGAACACCATATATTTT
CASSQDHLVNTIYF
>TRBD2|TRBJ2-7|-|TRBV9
TGTGCCAGCAGCGTAAGCGGGGGAACTGGCTACGAGCAGTACTTC
CASSVSGGTGYEQYF
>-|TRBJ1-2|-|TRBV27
TGTGCCAGCAGTTTACAGGGCGCGGATGGCTACACCTTC
CASSLQGADGYTF
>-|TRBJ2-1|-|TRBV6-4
TGTGCCAGCAGTGAATACGACTATTGGGGTGAGCAGTTCTTC
CASSEYDYWGEQFF
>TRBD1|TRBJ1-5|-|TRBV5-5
TGTGCCAGCAGCATAACGGGACAGGGGTCCGGTCAGCCCCAGCATTTT
CASSITGQGSGQPQHF
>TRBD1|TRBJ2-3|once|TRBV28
TGTGCCAGCTGCCGGACAGGGAGCACAGATACGCAGTATTTT
CASCRTGSTDTQYF
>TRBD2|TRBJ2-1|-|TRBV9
TGTGCCAGCAGCGTTACTAGCGGGAGTTTCAATGAGCAGTTCTTC
CASSVTSGSFNEQFF
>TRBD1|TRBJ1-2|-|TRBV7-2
TGTGCCAGCAGCTTAGCCCGGACAGGGATTGGCTACACCTTC
CASSLARTGIGYTF
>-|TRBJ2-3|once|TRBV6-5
TGTGCCAGCAGGTTGACAGCCCTCACAGATACGCAGTATTTT
CASRLTALTDTQYF
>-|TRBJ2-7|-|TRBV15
TGTGCCACCAGCAGAGCCCAGGGGGGCCACGAGCAGTACTTC
CATSRAQGGHEQYF
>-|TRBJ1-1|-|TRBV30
TGTGCCTGGAGTGCCTTATCCGACAGTCGAGACACTGAAGCTTTCTTT
CAWSALSDSRDTEAFF
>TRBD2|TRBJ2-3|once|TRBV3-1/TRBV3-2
TGTGCCAGCAGCCAGTTAGCGGGGGGACCGGACACAGATACGCAGTATTTT
CASSQLAGGPDTDTQYF
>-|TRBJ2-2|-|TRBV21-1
TGTGCCAGCCCGGCGGCGCCAGGGGGGAAAAAAACCGGGGAGCTGTTTTTT
CASPAAPGGKKTGELFF
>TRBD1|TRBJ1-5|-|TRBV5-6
TGTGCCAGCAGCGTCAGGCGGACAGGTGGCAATCAGCCCCAGCATTTT
CASSVRRTGGNQPQHF
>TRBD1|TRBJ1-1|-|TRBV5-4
TGTGCCAGCAGCGCGGCAGACAGGGGCTGGACTGAAGCTTTCTTT
CASSAADRGWTEAFF
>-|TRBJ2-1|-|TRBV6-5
TGTGCCAGCAGGAATTTGGGGGGGCCGACGAATGAGCAGTTCTTC
CASRNLGGPTNEQFF
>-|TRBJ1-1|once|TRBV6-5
TGTGCCAGCACCCCCTCGGTAGTCGAACGTGAAGCTTTCTTT
CASTPSVVEREAFF
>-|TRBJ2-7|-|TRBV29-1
TGCAGCGTTGAAGGTCGACACAGGGCAGGTGGGGGCGAGCAGTACTTC
CSVEGRHRAGGGEQYF
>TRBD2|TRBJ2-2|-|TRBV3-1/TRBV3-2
TGTGCCAGCAGCCAACTACTAGCGGGAACGAACACCGGGGAGCTGTTTTTT
CASSQLLAGTNTGELFF
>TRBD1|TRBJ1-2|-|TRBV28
TGTGCCAGCAGTTTATTAGAATTGAGACAGGGGGATGGCTACACCTTC
CASSLLELRQGDGYTF
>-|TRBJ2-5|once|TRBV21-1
TGTGCCAGCAGCAGTGGACTAGCGGGAGGGGAGACCCAGTACTTC
CASSSGLAGGETQYF
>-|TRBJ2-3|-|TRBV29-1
TGCAGCGTTGATATCCCAGATACGCAGTATTTT
CSVDIPDTQYF
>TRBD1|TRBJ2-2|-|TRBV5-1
TGCGCCAGCAGCTCCACAGGGGGCGCAGACACCGGGGAGCTGTTTTTT
CASSSTGGADTGELFF
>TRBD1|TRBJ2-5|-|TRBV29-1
TGCAGCGTTGAAGATCCCAGGGGGCTCGAGACCCAGTACTTC
CSVEDPRGLETQYF
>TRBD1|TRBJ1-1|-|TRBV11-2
TGTGCCAGCAGCACCAAACAGGGGGTTGAAGCTTTCTTT
CASSTKQGVEAFF